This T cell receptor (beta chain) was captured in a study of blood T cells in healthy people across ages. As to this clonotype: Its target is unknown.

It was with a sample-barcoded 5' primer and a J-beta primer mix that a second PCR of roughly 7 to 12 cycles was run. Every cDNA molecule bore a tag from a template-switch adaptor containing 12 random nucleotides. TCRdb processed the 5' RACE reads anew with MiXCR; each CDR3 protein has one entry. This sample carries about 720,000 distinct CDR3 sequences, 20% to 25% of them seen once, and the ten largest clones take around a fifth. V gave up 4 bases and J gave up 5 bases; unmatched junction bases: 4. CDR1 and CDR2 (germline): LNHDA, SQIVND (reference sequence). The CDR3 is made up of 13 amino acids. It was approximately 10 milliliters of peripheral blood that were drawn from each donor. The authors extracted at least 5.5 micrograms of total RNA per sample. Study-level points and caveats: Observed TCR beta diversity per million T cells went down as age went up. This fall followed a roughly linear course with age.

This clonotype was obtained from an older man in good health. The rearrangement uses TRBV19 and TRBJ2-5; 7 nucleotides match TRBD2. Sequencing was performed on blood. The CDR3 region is CASSKQGGETQYF. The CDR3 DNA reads TGTGCCAGTAGTAAGCAGGGAGGGGAGACCCAGTACTTC.